What follows are 6 T cell receptor beta chains derived from one specimen sequenced in a study of blood T cell repertoires in COVID-19. Generated by immunoSEQ multiplex PCR, the TCRdb table keeps only in-frame clones and is missing some. This table has some 41,000 clones, around 90% appearing once. The sample taken for sequencing was peripheral blood. These receptors were collected from a woman at least 80 years old with active COVID-19.

The CDR3 DNA reads TGTGCCAGCAGTCGGGACAGGGGTTTCGATTTCTACGAGCAGTACTTC. The encoded protein is CASSRDRGFDFYEQYF. V is TRBV6-2 or TRBV6-3 and J is TRBJ2-7, with TRBD1 matching over 10 bases. The germline gives CDR1 MNHEY, CDR2 SVGEGT. Unmatched junction bases numbered 10, after V lost 5 bases and J lost 3 bases. CDR3 size: 16 residues.

The V and J genes are TRBV19 and TRBJ2-2, with D uncertain. This CDR3 region has 12 residues. Deletions cut 5 bases from V and 5 bases from J, with 6 bases between. Germline CDR1 is LNHDA and CDR2 is SQIVND (reference sequence). The CDR3: CASSPRTGELFF. The DNA for the CDR3 is TGTGCCAGTAGTCCCAGGACCGGGGAGCTGTTTTTT.

V gene TRBV7-2 combines with J gene TRBJ2-1; 7 bases line up with TRBD2. CDR1 is SGHTA and CDR2 is FQGNSA in the germline V gene. V shed 1 base, J shed 8 bases, and the junction held 8 bases outside the gene matches. The CDR3 consists of 15 residues. The CDR3 loop is CASSLVGGSPDEQFF. The CDR3 bases are TGTGCCAGCAGCTTAGTGGGAGGGTCCCCCGATGAGCAGTTCTTC.

The chain recombines TRBV25-1 with TRBJ1-1; D call uncertain. Deletions cut 8 bases from V and 4 bases from J, with 14 bases between. The CDR3 runs 13 residues. The germline V gene encodes CDR1 MGHDK and CDR2 SYGVNS. The CDR3 protein is CASLDPLGTEAFF. CDR3 DNA sequence: TGTGCCAGCCTCGACCCCCTAGGCACTGAAGCTTTCTTT. Combining the CDR3 with reference TRBV25-1 and TRBJ1-1 gives the whole variable domain EADIYQTPRYLVIGTGKKITLECSQTMGHDKMYWYQQDPGMELHLIHYSYGVNSTEKGDLSSESTVSRIRTEHFPLTLESARPSHTSQYLCASLDPLGTEAFFGQGTRLTVV.

The chain carries TRBV28 and TRBJ1-4; D unclear. In germline, CDR1 is MDHEN, CDR2 SYDVKM. The CDR3 totals 14 residues. Trimming removed 5 bases at V and 5 bases at J, with 12 bases between. The CDR3 DNA reads as TGTGCCAGCAGTCCTCAATCGGTGAATGAAAAACTGTTTTTT. Protein sequence: CASSPQSVNEKLFF.

The genes are TRBV7-6 and TRBJ1-1, with a tentative D call TRBD1 (6 bases). V was clipped by 1 base and J by 3 bases, with 12 bases between them. Germline assignment: CDR1 SGHVS and CDR2 FNYEAQ. The CDR3 is 15 amino acids. CDR3 sequence: CASSLEGNRDTEAFF. The CDR3 nucleotides are TGTGCCAGCAGCTTAGAGGGAAACAGGGACACTGAAGCTTTCTTT.